The clone carrying this T cell receptor (beta chain) has just one count. Its antigen is still unknown. The V end lost 3 bases, the J end lost 4 bases, and 19 bases lay between the germline ends. The germline V gene encodes CDR1 SQVTM and CDR2 ANQGSEA. This CDR3 region has 16 residues. The table came from immunoSEQ multiplex PCR; TCRdb's copy has only in-frame clones and leaves some out. Of about 140,000 clones in the sample, 80% were seen once. The data originate from a study of cytotoxic CD8 clonotypes in ibrutinib-treated CLL. Overall study: With a range of 6 to 36, the median treatment time before response samples were taken was roughly twelve months. Overall study findings and caveats: Age-matched healthy donor levels were exceeded by baseline clonality, which tracked circulating CD8+ T-cell counts. Clonality showed a rise at ibrutinib response that reversed toward baseline at progression.

The sample was PBMCs, taken after 36 months of ibrutinib treatment. The sequence came from a human donor with chronic lymphocytic leukemia. The rearrangement links TRBV29-1 to TRBJ2-1; D not certain. This CDR3 reads CSVDDLYVAVYNEQFF. The CDR3 nucleotides are TGCAGCGTTGACGATTTATACGTTGCGGTATACAATGAGCAGTTCTTC.